Below are 22 T cell receptor beta chains sequenced from a single sample in a study of CD8 T cells in Susac syndrome. Random hexamers served to reverse transcribe about 0.45 to 1 ug RNA. TCRdb re-called the immunoSEQ multiplex PCR reads with MiXCR, one entry per CDR3 protein. This table has 300,000 to 350,000 distinct CDR3 sequences, around 92% appearing once. The sample consisted of CD4+ T cells from PBMCs. The receptors stem from a human donor with multiple sclerosis.

The chain joins TRBV3-1 to TRBJ2-1; D is undetermined. Germline V gives CDR1 LGHDT, CDR2 YNNKEL (reference sequence). Trimming left V 0 bases short and J 10 bases short, with 10 bases between. CDR3 length: 13 amino acids. CDR3 sequence: CASSQDLREEQFF. The CDR3 nucleotides are TGTGCCAGCAGCCAAGATTTACGAGAGGAGCAGTTCTTC.

The chain combines TRBV2 with TRBJ2-1; 14 bases match TRBD2. The CDR3 sequence is 17 residues long. Unmatched junction bases numbered 9, after V lost 9 bases and J lost 2 bases. CDR1 is SNHLY and CDR2 is FYNNEI in the germline V gene. The CDR3 spells CARSGTSGSGPYNEQFF. The DNA of the CDR3 is TGTGCCAGATCCGGGACTAGCGGGAGTGGACCCTACAATGAGCAGTTCTTC.

V usage is TRBV25-1 and J usage is TRBJ2-5; weak D call: TRBD1 (6 bases). Germline V lookup: CDR1 MGHDK, CDR2 SYGVNS. V shed 5 bases and J shed 6 bases, with 13 bases lying between them. This CDR3 has 13 residues. The CDR3 protein is CASSLWQGKTQYF. The CDR3 DNA sequence: TGTGCCAGCAGTTTGTGGCAGGGGAAGACCCAGTACTTC.

The chain joins TRBV27 to TRBJ2-3, with D perhaps being TRBD1 or TRBD2 (5 bases each). The ends were cut back, 7 bases at V and 3 bases at J, with 11 bases in the middle. The germline V gene encodes CDR1 MNHEY and CDR2 SMNVEV (reference sequence). The CDR3 has 13 residues. CDR3 nucleotides: TGTGCCAGCACGGGGCATGGGACAGATACGCAGTATTTT. It encodes CASTGHGTDTQYF.

The chain uses TRBV30 and TRBJ1-1; D unresolved. Germline CDR1 and CDR2: GTSNPN and SVGIG (reference sequence). The CDR3 contains 12 residues. Trimming took off 2 bases at V and 4 bases at J, with 8 bases between the two ends. CDR3 DNA: TGTGCCTGGAGTTCATGGGGCACTGAAGCTTTCTTT. Encoded protein: CAWSSWGTEAFF. Combining the CDR3 with reference TRBV30 and TRBJ1-1 gives the whole variable domain SQTIHQWPATLVQPVGSPLSLECTVEGTSNPNLYWYRQAAGRGLQLLFYSVGIGQISSEVPQNLSASRPQDRQFILSSKKLLLSDSGFYLCAWSSWGTEAFFGQGTRLTVV.

V usage is TRBV20-1 and J usage is TRBJ2-5; D unclear. Germline V gives CDR1 DFQATT, CDR2 SNEGSKA (reference sequence). The CDR3 contains 15 residues. V gave up 5 bases and J gave up 2 bases, with 18 bases separating them. CDR3 sequence reads: CSALGWAWAQETQYF. Written as DNA, the CDR3 is TGCAGTGCTCTCGGATGGGCCTGGGCTCAAGAGACCCAGTACTTC.

In its sample, this clonotype was seen once. V and J are TRBV6-5 and TRBJ1-1; D is possibly TRBD1 (5 bases). Germline V gene data show CDR1 as MNHEY and CDR2 as SVGAGI. The CDR3 is made up of 14 amino acids. Deletions cut 5 bases from V and 1 base from J, with 11 bases between. The CDR3 loop is CASSLRRANTEAFF. CDR3 nucleotide sequence: TGTGCCAGCAGTCTCCGCAGGGCGAACACTGAAGCTTTCTTT.

The CDR3 loop is CASRLSGRWVDTQYF. For the CDR3, the DNA is TGTGCCAGCAGACTTAGCGGGAGATGGGTAGATACGCAGTATTTT. The rearrangement links TRBV3-1 to TRBJ2-3; 9 nucleotides line up with TRBD2. Germline V CDR1 and CDR2: LGHDT, YNNKEL (reference sequence). There are 15 residues in the CDR3. After removal of 6 bases from V and 5 bases from J, the junction contained 9 bases not matched to a gene.

This clonotype has more than one count but fewer than ten. This CDR3 is CAWSVRLFDQPQHF. Written as DNA, the CDR3 is TGTGCCTGGAGTGTAAGACTGTTCGATCAGCCCCAGCATTTT. The gene calls are TRBV30 and TRBJ1-5; D call uncertain. The V end was cut by 0 bases, the J end by 5 bases, with 11 bases between. There are 14 residues in the CDR3. Germline values: CDR1 GTSNPN, CDR2 SVGIG (reference sequence). Based on the CDR3 plus reference TRBV30 and TRBJ1-5, the full variable domain is SQTIHQWPATLVQPVGSPLSLECTVEGTSNPNLYWYRQAAGRGLQLLFYSVGIGQISSEVPQNLSASRPQDRQFILSSKKLLLSDSGFYLCAWSVRLFDQPQHFGDGTRLSIL.

The chain is built from TRBV29-1 and TRBJ1-1; no clear D. Per the germline V gene, CDR1 is SQVTM and CDR2 is ANQGSEA. The V end lost 1 base, the J end lost 4 bases, and 7 bases lay between the germline ends. CDR3 size: 12 residues. For the CDR3, the DNA is TGCAGCGTTGAAGGGTGGGTCACTGAAGCTTTCTTT. Protein product: CSVEGWVTEAFF.

The chain employs TRBV12-3 or TRBV12-4 and TRBJ1-1; 7 nucleotides align to TRBD1. J lost 1 base, V lost 8 bases, and 10 bases had no gene match. CDR3 length: 15 residues. CDR3 bases: TGTGCCAGCCTTTTTGGGCAGGGGGGGAACACTGAAGCTTTCTTT. Protein: CASLFGQGGNTEAFF.

The chain combines TRBV24-1 with TRBJ1-2, with D perhaps matching TRBD1 (5 bases). V lost 5 bases to trimming and J lost 0 bases, with 9 bases between them. In germline, CDR1 is KGHDR, CDR2 SFDVKD. The CDR3 length is 14 residues. The CDR3 region has the DNA TGTGCCACCAGTGGGGACGGCGCTAACTATGGCTACACCTTC. Protein product: CATSGDGANYGYTF.

This clonotype was observed a single time. This chain joins TRBV20-1 and TRBJ1-1, with 8 bases lining up with TRBD1. The CDR3 contains 11 residues. From germline, CDR1 is DFQATT and CDR2 SNEGSKA (reference sequence). With V trimmed by 5 bases and J by 10 bases, 6 bases remained unmatched. This chain's CDR3 is CSALGQGPAFF. The CDR3 DNA is TGCAGTGCTCTCGGACAGGGACCAGCTTTCTTT.

The V gene is TRBV6-5, the J gene TRBJ2-1; D tentatively reads TRBD1 or TRBD2 (7 bases each). The CDR3 consists of 15 residues. The germline V gene encodes CDR1 MNHEY and CDR2 SVGAGI. V was trimmed by 6 bases and J by 3 bases, leaving 15 bases between them. This chain's CDR3 is CASSRQGGFYNEQFF. The DNA for the CDR3 is TGTGCCAGCAGCAGACAGGGAGGGTTCTACAATGAGCAGTTCTTC.

V gene TRBV4-3 combines with J gene TRBJ2-1; the D gene is possibly TRBD2 (5 bases). The CDR3 has 16 residues. With 1 base removed from V and 2 bases from J, the gap between germline ends came to 12 bases. Germline V gene lookup returns CDR1 LGHNA and CDR2 YSLEER. The CDR3 spells CASSQVRTRTYNEQFF. As DNA, the CDR3 is TGCGCCAGCAGCCAAGTCCGGACTCGCACCTACAATGAGCAGTTCTTC.

The rearrangement uses TRBV24-1 and TRBJ2-3, with 8 nucleotides matching TRBD2. CDR3 length: 14 residues. J lost 0 bases, V lost 6 bases, and 1 base had no gene match. Germline V gene lookup returns CDR1 KGHDR and CDR2 SFDVKD. The CDR3 here is CATSRGGSTDTQYF. The CDR3 coding sequence is TGTGCCACCAGTCGCGGGGGGAGCACAGATACGCAGTATTTT.

The J gene is TRBJ2-7, the V gene TRBV19, with D perhaps TRBD2 (5 bases). Germline assignment: CDR1 LNHDA and CDR2 SQIVND (reference sequence). The CDR3 runs to 16 residues. V was cut by 0 bases and J by 5 bases, with 17 bases left in between. This chain's CDR3 is CASSIDPGVGVDEQYF. The CDR3, as DNA: TGTGCCAGTAGTATAGATCCCGGGGTTGGAGTGGACGAGCAGTACTTC.

This chain links TRBV29-1 with TRBJ2-4, with D uncertain. The germline gives CDR1 SQVTM, CDR2 ANQGSEA. The CDR3 has 11 amino acids. V dropped 6 bases and J dropped 0 bases, with 3 bases sitting between them. The CDR3 bases are TGCAGCGTCCTAGCCAAAAACATTCAGTACTTC. The encoded protein is CSVLAKNIQYF.

The rearrangement uses TRBV20-1 and TRBJ2-3; D possibly matches TRBD1 or TRBD2 (5 bases each). This CDR3 contains 12 residues. The germline gives CDR1 DFQATT, CDR2 SNEGSKA (reference sequence). V was clipped by 6 bases and J by 6 bases, with 13 bases between them. The DNA of the CDR3 is TGCAGTGCCGCTAGAGGGGCCGATACGCAGTATTTT. Encoded protein: CSAARGADTQYF.

This chain connects TRBV12-3 or TRBV12-4 to TRBJ1-3, with D unclear. The CDR3 extends over 15 amino acids. The ends were cut back, 3 bases at V and 0 bases at J, with 9 bases in the middle. The CDR3 here is CASSFRPHSGNTIYF. DNA of the CDR3: TGTGCCAGCAGTTTCAGGCCGCACTCTGGAAACACCATATATTTT.

V gene TRBV7-9 combines with J gene TRBJ2-2; D could derive from TRBD1 or TRBD2 (5 bases each). V was trimmed by 5 bases and J by 3 bases, leaving 25 bases between them. The CDR3 consists of 19 residues. Germline lookup yields CDR1 SEHNR and CDR2 FQNEAQ (reference sequence). CDR3 region: CASSLVPGPRGRHTGELFF. The DNA of the CDR3 is TGTGCCAGCAGCCTTGTCCCGGGACCCCGAGGTAGACACACCGGGGAGCTGTTTTTT. The full variable domain, with the rest looked up from reference TRBV7-9 and TRBJ2-2, is DTGVSQNPRHKITKRGQNVTFRCDPISEHNRLYWYRQTLGQGPEFLTYFQNEAQLEKSRLLSDRFSAERPKGSFSTLEIQRTEQGDSAMYLCASSLVPGPRGRHTGELFFGEGSRLTVL.

The gene calls are TRBV5-1 and TRBJ1-4; the D is unclear. The CDR3 loop spans 15 amino acids. Germline V gene data show CDR1 as SGHRS and CDR2 as YFSETQ. V lost 3 bases and J lost 3, with 12 bases in between. The CDR3 DNA reads TGCGCCAGCAGCTCCCAGCGGGCGGCTAATGAAAAACTGTTTTTT. This codes for CASSSQRAANEKLFF.